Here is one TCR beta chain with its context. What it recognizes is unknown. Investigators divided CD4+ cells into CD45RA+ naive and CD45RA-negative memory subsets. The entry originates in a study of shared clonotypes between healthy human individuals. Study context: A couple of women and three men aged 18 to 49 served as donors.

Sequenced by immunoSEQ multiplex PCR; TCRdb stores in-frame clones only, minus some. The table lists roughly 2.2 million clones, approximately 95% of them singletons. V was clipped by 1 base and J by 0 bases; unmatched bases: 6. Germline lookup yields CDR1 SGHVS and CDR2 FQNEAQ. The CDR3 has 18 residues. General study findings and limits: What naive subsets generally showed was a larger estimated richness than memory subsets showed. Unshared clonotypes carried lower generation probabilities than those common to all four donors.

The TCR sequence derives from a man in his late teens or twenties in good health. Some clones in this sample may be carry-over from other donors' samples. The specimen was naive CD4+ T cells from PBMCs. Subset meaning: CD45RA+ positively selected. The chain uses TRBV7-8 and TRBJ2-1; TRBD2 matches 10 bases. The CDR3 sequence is CASSLGSLAGPSYNEQFF. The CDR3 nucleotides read TGTGCCAGCAGCTTAGGCTCACTAGCGGGGCCCTCCTACAATGAGCAGTTCTTC.